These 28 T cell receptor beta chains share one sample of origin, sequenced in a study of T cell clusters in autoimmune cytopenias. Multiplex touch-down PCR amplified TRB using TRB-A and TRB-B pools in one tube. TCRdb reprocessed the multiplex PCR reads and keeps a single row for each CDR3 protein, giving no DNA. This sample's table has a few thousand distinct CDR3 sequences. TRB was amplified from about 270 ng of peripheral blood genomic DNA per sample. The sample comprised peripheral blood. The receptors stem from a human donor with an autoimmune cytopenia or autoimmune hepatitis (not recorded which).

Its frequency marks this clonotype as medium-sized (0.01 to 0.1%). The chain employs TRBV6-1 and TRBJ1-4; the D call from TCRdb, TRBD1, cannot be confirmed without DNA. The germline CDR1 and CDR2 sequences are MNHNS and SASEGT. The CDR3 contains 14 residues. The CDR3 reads CASSVRRVNEKLFF.

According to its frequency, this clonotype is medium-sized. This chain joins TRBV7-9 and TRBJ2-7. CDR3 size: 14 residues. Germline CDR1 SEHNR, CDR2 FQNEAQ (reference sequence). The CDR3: CASSLAAGSYEQYF.

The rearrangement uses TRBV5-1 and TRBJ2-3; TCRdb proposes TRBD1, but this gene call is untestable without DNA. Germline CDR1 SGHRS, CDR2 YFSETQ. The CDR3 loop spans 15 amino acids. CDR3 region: CASSFQGAGTDTQYF.

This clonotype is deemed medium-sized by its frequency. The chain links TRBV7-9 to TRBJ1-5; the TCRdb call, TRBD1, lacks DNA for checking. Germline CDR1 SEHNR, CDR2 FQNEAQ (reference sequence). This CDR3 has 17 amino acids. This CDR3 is CASSSAGDQGGNQPQHF.

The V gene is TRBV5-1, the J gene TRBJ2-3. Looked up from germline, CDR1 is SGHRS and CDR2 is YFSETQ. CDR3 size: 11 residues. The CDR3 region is CASSSTDTQYF. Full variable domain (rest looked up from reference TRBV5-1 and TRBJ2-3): KAGVTQTPRYLIKTRGQQVTLSCSPISGHRSVSWYQQTPGQGLQFLFEYFSETQRNKGNFPGRFSGRQFSNSRSEMNVSTLELGDSALYLCASSSTDTQYFGPGTRLTVL.

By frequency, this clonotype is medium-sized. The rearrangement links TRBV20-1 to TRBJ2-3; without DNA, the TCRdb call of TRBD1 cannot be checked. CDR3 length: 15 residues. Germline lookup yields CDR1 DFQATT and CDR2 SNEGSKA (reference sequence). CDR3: CSARVAGMGTDTQYF.

CDR3 region: CASSFGTGYPNTEAFF. This chain connects TRBV11-2 to TRBJ1-1; lacking DNA, the TRBD1 call made by TCRdb goes unchecked. This CDR3 has 16 residues. CDR1 SGHAT and CDR2 FQNNGV come from the germline V gene.

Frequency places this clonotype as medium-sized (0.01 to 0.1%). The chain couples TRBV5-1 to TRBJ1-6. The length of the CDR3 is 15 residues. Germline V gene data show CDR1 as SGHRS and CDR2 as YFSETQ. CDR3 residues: CASSWRFGGNSPLHF. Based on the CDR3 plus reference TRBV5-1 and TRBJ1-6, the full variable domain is KAGVTQTPRYLIKTRGQQVTLSCSPISGHRSVSWYQQTPGQGLQFLFEYFSETQRNKGNFPGRFSGRQFSNSRSEMNVSTLELGDSALYLCASSWRFGGNSPLHFGNGTRLTVT.

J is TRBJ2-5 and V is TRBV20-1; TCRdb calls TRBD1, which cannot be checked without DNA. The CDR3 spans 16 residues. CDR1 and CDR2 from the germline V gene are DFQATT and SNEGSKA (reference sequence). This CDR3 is CSARRVTGASGETQYF.

The CDR3 region is CASSVDQTTYNEQFF. V usage is TRBV9 and J usage is TRBJ2-1. The CDR3 is made up of 15 amino acids. Germline V CDR1 and CDR2: SGDLS, YYNGEE. The full variable domain, its missing parts supplied by reference TRBV9 and TRBJ2-1, is DSGVTQTPKHLITATGQRVTLRCSPRSGDLSVYWYQQSLDQGLQFLIQYYNGEERAKGNILERFSAQQFPDLHSELNLSSLELGDSALYFCASSVDQTTYNEQFFGPGTRLTVL.

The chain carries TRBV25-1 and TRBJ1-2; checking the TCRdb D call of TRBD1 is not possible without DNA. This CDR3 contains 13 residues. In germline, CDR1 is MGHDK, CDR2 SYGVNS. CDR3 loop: CASSLRDSYGYTF.

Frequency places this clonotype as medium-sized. CDR3 sequence: CASSLTGTRTHNEQFF. V is TRBV5-5 and J is TRBJ2-1; TCRdb picks TRBD1, but there is no DNA to check that call. Germline V gene sequence: CDR1 SGHKS, CDR2 YYEKEE (reference sequence). CDR3 size: 16 residues.

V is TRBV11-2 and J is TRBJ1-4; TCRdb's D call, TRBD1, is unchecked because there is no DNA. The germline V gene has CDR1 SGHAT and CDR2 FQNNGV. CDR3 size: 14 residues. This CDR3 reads CASSLGQINEKLFF.

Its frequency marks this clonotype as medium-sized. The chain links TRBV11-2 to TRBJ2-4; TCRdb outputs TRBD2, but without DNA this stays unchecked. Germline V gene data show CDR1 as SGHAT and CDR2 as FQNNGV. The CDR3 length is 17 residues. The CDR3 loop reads CASSFPSGGAAKNIQYF.

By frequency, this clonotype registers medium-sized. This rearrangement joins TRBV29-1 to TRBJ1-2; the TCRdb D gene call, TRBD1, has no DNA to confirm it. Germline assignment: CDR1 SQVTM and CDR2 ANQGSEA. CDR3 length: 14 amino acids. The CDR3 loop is CSVGETGVTYGYTF.

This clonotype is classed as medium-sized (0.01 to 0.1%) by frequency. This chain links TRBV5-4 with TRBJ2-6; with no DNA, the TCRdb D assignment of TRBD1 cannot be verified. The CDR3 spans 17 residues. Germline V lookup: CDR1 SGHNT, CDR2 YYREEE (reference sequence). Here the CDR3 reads CASSFGGRSSGANVLTF.

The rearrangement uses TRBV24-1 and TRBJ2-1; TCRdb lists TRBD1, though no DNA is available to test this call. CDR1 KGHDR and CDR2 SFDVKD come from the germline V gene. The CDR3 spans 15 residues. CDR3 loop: CATSDPRQGMNEQFF.

The CDR3 here is CASRPTGGSYEQYF. The chain combines TRBV5-4 with TRBJ2-7. This CDR3 comprises 14 residues. Germline V gene data show CDR1 as SGHNT and CDR2 as YYREEE (reference sequence).

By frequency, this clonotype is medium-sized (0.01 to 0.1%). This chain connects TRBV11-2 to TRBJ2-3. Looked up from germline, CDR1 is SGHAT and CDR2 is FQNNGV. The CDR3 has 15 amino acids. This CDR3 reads CASSLGPGWADTQYF. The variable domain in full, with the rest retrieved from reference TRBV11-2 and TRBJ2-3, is EAGVAQSPRYKIIEKRQSVAFWCNPISGHATLYWYQQILGQGPKLLIQFQNNGVVDDSQLPKDRFSAERLKGVDSTLKIQPAKLEDSAVYLCASSLGPGWADTQYFGPGTRLTVL.

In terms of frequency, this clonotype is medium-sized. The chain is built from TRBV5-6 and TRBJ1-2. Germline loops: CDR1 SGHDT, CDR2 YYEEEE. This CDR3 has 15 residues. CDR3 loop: CASSLGSGRNYGYTF.

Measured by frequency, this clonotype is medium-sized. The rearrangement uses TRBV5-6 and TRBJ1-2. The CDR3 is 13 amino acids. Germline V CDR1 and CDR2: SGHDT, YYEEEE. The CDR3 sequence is CASSSGRSYGYTF.

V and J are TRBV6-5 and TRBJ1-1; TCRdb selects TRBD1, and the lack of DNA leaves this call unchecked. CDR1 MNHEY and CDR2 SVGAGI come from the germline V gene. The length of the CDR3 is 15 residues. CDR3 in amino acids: CASSYQDRGGTEAFF.

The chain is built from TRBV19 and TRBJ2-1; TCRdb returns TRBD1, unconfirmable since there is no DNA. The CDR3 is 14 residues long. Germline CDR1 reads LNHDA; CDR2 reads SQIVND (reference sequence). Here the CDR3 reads CASSIGQKGNEQFF.

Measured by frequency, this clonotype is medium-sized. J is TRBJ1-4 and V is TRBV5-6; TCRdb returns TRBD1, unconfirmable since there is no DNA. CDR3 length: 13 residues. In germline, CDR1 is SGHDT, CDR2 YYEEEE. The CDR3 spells CASSFTGGEKLFF.

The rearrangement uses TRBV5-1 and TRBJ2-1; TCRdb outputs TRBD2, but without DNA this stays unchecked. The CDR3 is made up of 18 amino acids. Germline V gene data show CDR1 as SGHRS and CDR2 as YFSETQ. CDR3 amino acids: CASSLGLAGVVSYNEQFF.

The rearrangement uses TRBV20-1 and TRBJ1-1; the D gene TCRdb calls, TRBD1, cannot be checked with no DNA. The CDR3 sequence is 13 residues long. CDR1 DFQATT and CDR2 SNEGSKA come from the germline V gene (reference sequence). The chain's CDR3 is CSGDADRGAEAFF.

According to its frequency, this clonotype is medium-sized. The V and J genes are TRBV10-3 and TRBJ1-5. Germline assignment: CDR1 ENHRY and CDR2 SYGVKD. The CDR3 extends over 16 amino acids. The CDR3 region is CAISESGTASNQPQHF.

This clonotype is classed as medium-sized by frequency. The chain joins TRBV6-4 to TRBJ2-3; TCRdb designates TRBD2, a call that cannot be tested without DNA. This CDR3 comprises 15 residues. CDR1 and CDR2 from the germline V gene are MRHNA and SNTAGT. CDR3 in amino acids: CASSDGGFGADTQYF.